These 6 T cell receptor beta chains originate from one sample sequenced in a study of T cell repertoires in cytomegalovirus infection. TCRdb re-called the reads through MiXCR, storing one row per CDR3 protein. Among about 310,000 distinct CDR3 sequences listed, roughly 16% were seen once. Specimen: PBMCs. These receptors were obtained from a human donor in good health (CMV status not recorded). Some clones in this sample may be carry-over from other donors' samples.

The J gene is TRBJ1-5, the V gene TRBV19; 7 bases line up with TRBD1. Germline V lookup: CDR1 LNHDA, CDR2 SQIVND (reference sequence). The CDR3 has 16 residues. V shed 3 bases, J shed 2 bases, and the junction held 7 bases outside the gene matches. CDR3 DNA: TGTGCCAGTAGTATCTGGCAAACAGGGGGCAATCAGCCCCAGCATTTT. Translating gives CASSIWQTGGNQPQHF.

This clonotype was seen repeatedly, ten times or more. This chain connects TRBV19 to TRBJ2-7; 9 positions agree with TRBD1. Germline V CDR1 and CDR2: LNHDA, SQIVND (reference sequence). CDR3 length: 14 amino acids. The V gene end was trimmed by 6 bases and the J gene end by 3 bases; junction bases not matched to a gene: 6. This CDR3 is CASSYSDRGYEQYF. The CDR3 nucleotides are TGTGCCAGTAGCTACTCGGACAGGGGCTACGAGCAGTACTTC. The complete variable domain, with remaining parts taken from reference TRBV19 and TRBJ2-7, reads DGGITQSPKYLFRKEGQNVTLSCEQNLNHDAMYWYRQDPGQGLRLIYYSQIVNDFQKGDIAEGYSVSREKKESFPLTVTSAQKNPTAFYLCASSYSDRGYEQYFGPGTRLTVT.

This clonotype was detected only a few times. The rearrangement uses TRBV5-1 and TRBJ2-7; TRBD1 agrees at 8 bases. The V gene end was trimmed by 4 bases and the J gene end by 6 bases; junction bases not matched to a gene: 3. The CDR3 has 12 residues. The germline V gene has CDR1 SGHRS and CDR2 YFSETQ. Written as DNA, the CDR3 is TGCGCCAGCAGCCGGGACAGGAGCGAGCAGTACTTC. It translates to CASSRDRSEQYF.

This clonotype showed up just a few times. This chain connects TRBV20-1 to TRBJ2-3; tentative D call: TRBD1 (5 bases). The CDR3 length is 17 residues. Germline lookup yields CDR1 DFQATT and CDR2 SNEGSKA (reference sequence). V dropped 0 bases and J dropped 2 bases, with 18 bases sitting between them. CDR3 residues: CSARDPRRAPDTDTQYF. The CDR3 DNA reads TGCAGTGCTAGAGATCCCCGCAGGGCCCCCGACACAGATACGCAGTATTTT.

This clonotype was picked up a small number of times. This chain uses TRBV12-3 or TRBV12-4 with TRBJ1-5; weak D call: TRBD1 (5 bases). CDR3 length equals 14 residues. Trimming took 5 bases from V and 6 from J, leaving 14 bases between them. This CDR3 reads CASSPGTGSQPQHF. CDR3 in DNA: TGTGCCAGCAGTCCAGGGACTGGGAGTCAGCCCCAGCATTTT.

The DNA of the CDR3 is TGCAGCGCAACAGGGGGGGACACTGAAGCTTTCTTT. It yields the protein CSATGGDTEAFF. The rearrangement uses TRBV29-1 and TRBJ1-1; 8 bases map to TRBD1. CDR3 length: 12 amino acids. Germline CDR1 SQVTM, CDR2 ANQGSEA. The V segment lost 7 bases and the J segment 3 bases; nucleotides outside the gene matches: 4.